This passage covers 32 T cell receptor beta chains from one sample sequenced in a study of T cell responses to AZD1222 COVID-19 vaccine. Here immunoSEQ multiplex PCR was the method, and the copy in TCRdb shows in-frame clones only, minus some. The sample consists of some 130,000 clones, approximately 91% of them appearing once. This material consisted of peripheral blood, taken 28 days after the second AZD1222 dose. The receptors derive from an adult who received the AZD1222 COVID-19 vaccine.

A note on this clone: The junction shows a germline mismatch at one end, possibly a read error. The chain is built from TRBV7-7 and TRBJ1-2; TRBD1 might be the D (6 bases). Looked up from germline, CDR1 is SSHAT and CDR2 is FNYEAQ (reference sequence). This CDR3 contains 18 residues. CDR3 sequence: CASSFSRARPTRGYGYTF. The CDR3 DNA follows: TGTGCTAGCAGCTTTTCTCGGGCTCGTCCCACCAGGGGATATGGCTACACCTTC.

V and J are TRBV6-5 and TRBJ2-7, with 7 bases matching TRBD2. Trimming removed 4 bases from V and 0 bases from J; junction bases left unmatched: 6. Germline V gives CDR1 MNHEY, CDR2 SVGAGI. This CDR3 has 15 residues. CDR3 residues: CASSFTSESSYEQYV. Here the CDR3 DNA reads TGTGCCAGCAGTTTTACTAGCGAGAGCTCCTACGAGCAGTACGTC.

For this clone: One junction end does not reproduce the germline sequence, and a read error may be involved. The chain is built from TRBV3-1 (or the pseudogene TRBV3-2) and TRBJ2-1, with 8 bases that match TRBD1. Per germline, CDR1 LGHDT and CDR2 YNNKEL (reference sequence). The CDR3 has 15 residues. CDR3 residues: CASSQGGTGGNEQFF. Here the CDR3 DNA reads TGTGCCAGCAGTCAAGGTGGGACAGGCGGCAATGAGCAGTTCTTC.

This clone was detected once. This rearrangement joins TRBV15 to TRBJ2-1, with 8 bases matching TRBD1. Germline V gene lookup returns CDR1 LNHNV and CDR2 YYDKDF (reference sequence). Unmatched junction bases numbered 3, after V lost 0 bases and J lost 8 bases. This CDR3 is 14 amino acids long. The CDR3, as DNA: TGTGCCACCAGCAGAGAGGGACAGGCGTATGAGCAGTTCTTC. Its translation: CATSREGQAYEQFF.

V is TRBV6-2 or TRBV6-3 and J is TRBJ2-7; 8 bases are a match to TRBD2. From germline, CDR1 is MNHEY and CDR2 SVGEGT. V was clipped by 6 bases and J by 4 bases; unmatched bases: 5. The CDR3 is made up of 13 amino acids. CDR3: CASSLAGPYEQYV. The CDR3 DNA reads as TGTGCCAGCAGCCTAGCGGGTCCTTACGAGCAGTACGTC.

On this clone itself: Within the sample, other DNA sequences also encode this same CDR3. The J gene is TRBJ1-2, the V gene TRBV15; no reliable D call. CDR1 LNHNV and CDR2 YYDKDF come from the germline V gene (reference sequence). Trimming removed 1 base from V and 4 bases from J, with 10 bases in between. The CDR3 spans 14 residues. As DNA, the CDR3 is TGTGCCACCAGCAGAGCTCCTGGCGGCTATGGCTACACCTTC. Translation gives CATSRAPGGYGYTF.

The chain employs TRBV7-2 and TRBJ1-5; 7 bases line up with TRBD1. Trimming removed 7 bases from V and 0 bases from J; junction bases left unmatched: 6. Germline V gene sequence: CDR1 SGHTA, CDR2 FQGNSA. The CDR3 is made up of 15 amino acids. The CDR3 protein is CASKETGDSNQPQHF. The CDR3 DNA reads TGTGCCAGCAAAGAAACAGGGGATAGCAATCAGCCCCAGCATTTT.

The chain has TRBV20-1 and TRBJ1-5; 7 bases line up with TRBD1. The CDR3 length is 12 residues. The V gene's germline CDR1 is DFQATT and CDR2 SNEGSKA (reference sequence). Trimming at V came to 3 bases and at J to 8 bases, leaving 4 bases not matched to a gene. CDR3 coding DNA: TGCAGTGCTAGTCGTCAGGGGGAGCCCCAGCATTTT. Translation: CSASRQGEPQHF.

V and J are TRBV19 and TRBJ2-6; the D gene is possibly TRBD1 (5 bases). The CDR3 spans 16 residues. CDR1 and CDR2 (germline): LNHDA, SQIVND (reference sequence). The V end lost 1 base, the J end lost 0 bases, and 7 bases lay between the germline ends. The DNA for the CDR3 is TGTGCCAGTAGTATAGGTAGGGGCTCTGGGGCCAACGTCCTGACTTTC. Translating it yields CASSIGRGSGANVLTF.

The chain joins TRBV6-2 or TRBV6-3 to TRBJ2-7; the D gene is possibly TRBD2 (5 bases). Looked up from germline, CDR1 is MNHEY and CDR2 is SVGEGT. Between the trimmed V and J ends, which lost 2 bases and 1 base, there was a span of 12 bases. The CDR3 consists of 15 residues. Here the CDR3 reads CASSYLRPGSYEQYF. The CDR3 bases are TGTGCCAGCAGTTACCTCCGGCCGGGATCCTACGAGCAGTACTTC.

This chain uses TRBV9 with TRBJ2-1, with 7 positions matching TRBD2. J gave up 8 bases and V 0 bases, and 2 bases lay outside the gene matches. Germline CDR1 reads SGDLS; CDR2 reads YYNGEE. CDR3 size: 13 residues. CDR3 sequence (DNA): TGTGCCAGCAGCGTAGATGGGAGGGATGAGCAGTTCTTC. Amino acid sequence: CASSVDGRDEQFF.

This chain connects TRBV7-9 to TRBJ1-2, with D hard to call. Per the germline V gene, CDR1 is SEHNR and CDR2 is FQNEAQ (reference sequence). The CDR3 consists of 13 residues. Trimming took 1 base from V and 1 from J, leaving 4 bases between them. CDR3 sequence: CASSLDGNYGYTF. CDR3 in DNA: TGTGCCAGCAGCTTAGACGGTAACTATGGCTACACCTTC.

The V and J genes are TRBV6-5 and TRBJ1-2; D is possibly TRBD1 (6 bases). The V gene lost 11 bases and the J gene lost 1 base, with 20 bases spanning the gap. Germline CDR1 and CDR2: MNHEY and SVGAGI. The CDR3 spans 15 residues. CDR3 nucleotide sequence: TGTGCCGCGGCCGAGGGAGGGGGACTTAACTATGGCTACACCTTC. Translated, it gives CAAAEGGGLNYGYTF.

This clone was observed once. The chain recombines TRBV5-1 with TRBJ1-1; D is undetermined. The V gene's germline CDR1 is SGHRS and CDR2 YFSETQ. V lost 0 bases and J lost 1, with 7 bases in between. The CDR3 has 14 amino acids. DNA of the CDR3: TGCGCCAGCAGCTTGGGGGGTGAGAACACTGAAGCTTTCTTT. Protein sequence: CASSLGGENTEAFF.

The V call is TRBV4-3, the J call TRBJ2-7, with no clear D. This CDR3 contains 14 residues. Trimming took 0 bases from V and 2 from J, leaving 8 bases between them. CDR1 and CDR2 (germline): LGHNA, YSLEER. CDR3 DNA sequence: TGCGCCAGCAGCCAAGATGTAGGTCCCTACGAGCAGTACGTC. As protein: CASSQDVGPYEQYV.

The count of this clone is one. This rearrangement joins TRBV7-2 to TRBJ2-7; 10 bases align to TRBD1. The CDR3 totals 15 residues. The V segment lost 5 bases and the J segment 4 bases; nucleotides outside the gene matches: 8. CDR1 and CDR2 (germline): SGHTA, FQGNSA. The CDR3 sequence is CASSLPRTGGYEQYV. The CDR3, as DNA: TGTGCCAGCAGCCTCCCAAGGACAGGGGGGTACGAGCAGTACGTC.

This chain joins TRBV4-1 and TRBJ1-1; 11 nucleotides line up with TRBD1. CDR1 and CDR2 (germline): MGHRA, YSYEKL. This CDR3 has 16 amino acids. J gave up 5 bases and V 4 bases, and 9 bases lay outside the gene matches. CDR3: CASSPGQGAMGTEAFF. In nucleotides, the CDR3 is TGCGCCAGCAGCCCCGGACAGGGGGCGATGGGGACTGAAGCTTTCTTT.

This rearrangement joins TRBV28 to TRBJ2-1, with 8 bases fitting TRBD2. Germline CDR1 and CDR2: MDHEN and SYDVKM. After removal of 4 bases from V and 12 bases from J, the junction contained 17 bases not matched to a gene. This CDR3 has 16 amino acids. The CDR3 coding sequence is TGTGCCAGCAGTTCCCCGACCGGGACTAGGGGGAGGTGGCAGTTCTTC. This gives the protein CASSSPTGTRGRWQFF.

In DNA, the CDR3 is TGTGCCAGCAGTTTATGGTCGGCAGGGAATGAAAAACTGTTTTTT. Its translation is CASSLWSAGNEKLFF. The chain recombines TRBV28 with TRBJ1-4, with a weak D call TRBD1 (5 bases). V was pared by 0 bases and J by 5 bases, with 10 bases between. The CDR3 totals 15 residues. Germline CDR1 reads MDHEN; CDR2 reads SYDVKM.

The rearrangement joins TRBV3-1 (or the pseudogene TRBV3-2) to TRBJ2-2; D gene uncertain. Germline V lookup: CDR1 LGHDT, CDR2 YNNKEL (reference sequence). Trimming took 3 bases from V and 3 from J, leaving 11 bases between them. CDR3 size: 15 residues. CDR3 loop: CASSHNAGHTGELFF. The CDR3 DNA sequence: TGTGCCAGCAGCCATAACGCAGGCCACACCGGGGAGCTGTTTTTT.

This chain links TRBV5-1 with TRBJ1-1, with D unresolved. CDR1 is SGHRS, CDR2 YFSETQ, per germline. The CDR3 has 13 residues. Deletions cut 0 bases from V and 5 bases from J, with 8 bases between. The DNA for the CDR3 is TGCGCCAGCAGCTTGGGTGGGAGTACTGAAGCTTTCTTT. Protein product: CASSLGGSTEAFF. Based on the CDR3 plus reference TRBV5-1 and TRBJ1-1, the full variable domain is KAGVTQTPRYLIKTRGQQVTLSCSPISGHRSVSWYQQTPGQGLQFLFEYFSETQRNKGNFPGRFSGRQFSNSRSEMNVSTLELGDSALYLCASSLGGSTEAFFGQGTRLTVV.

The V and J genes are TRBV19 and TRBJ2-3, with 7 bases lining up with TRBD2. V trimming: 7 bases; J trimming: 1 base; junction bases outside the gene matches: 11. The CDR3 length is 16 residues. The V gene's germline CDR1 is LNHDA and CDR2 SQIVND (reference sequence). The CDR3 sequence: CASTPSGVLGTDTQYF. CDR3 coding DNA: TGTGCCAGTACCCCGAGCGGGGTTTTGGGCACAGATACGCAGTATTTT.

This clone was counted between two and nine times. The V gene is TRBV2, the J gene TRBJ1-2; possibly TRBD1 for D (5 bases). Trimming pared 6 bases from V and 5 bases from J, leaving 16 bases between. This CDR3 is 14 amino acids long. In germline, CDR1 is SNHLY, CDR2 FYNNEI. In nucleotides, the CDR3 is TGTGCCAGCAGCCCCGGGAGGGGTGGGTATGGCTACACCTTC. Its translation is CASSPGRGGYGYTF.

V gene TRBV18 combines with J gene TRBJ1-3; D is unclear. Trimming shortened V by 3 bases and J by 0 bases, and 6 bases separated the two germline ends. Looked up from germline, CDR1 is KGHSH and CDR2 is LQKENI. CDR3 length: 14 residues. In nucleotides, the CDR3 is TGTGCCAGCTCACCGGAGGACTCTGGAAACACCATATATTTT. This encodes CASSPEDSGNTIYF. The whole variable domain, filled in from reference TRBV18 and TRBJ1-3, reads NAGVMQNPRHLVRRRGQEARLRCSPMKGHSHVYWYRQLPEEGLKFMVYLQKENIIDESGMPKERFSAEFPKEGPSILRIQQVVRGDSAAYFCASSPEDSGNTIYFGEGSWLTVV.

The chain uses TRBV10-3 and TRBJ2-1; D call uncertain. This CDR3 contains 15 residues. V lost 0 bases and J 6 bases, leaving 12 bases between the germline ends. Germline lookup yields CDR1 ENHRY and CDR2 SYGVKD. CDR3 DNA: TGTGCCATCAGTGAGTCATCAGCGTTCCTCAATGAGCAGTTCTTC. Its protein product is CAISESSAFLNEQFF.

This rearrangement joins TRBV4-2 to TRBJ1-6; D remains ambiguous. The CDR3 spans 14 residues. V dropped 1 base and J dropped 7 bases, with 8 bases sitting between them. Looked up from germline, CDR1 is LGHNA and CDR2 is YNFKEQ. The DNA for the CDR3 is TGTGCCAGCAGCCAAGGAGGAGTGAATTCACCCCTCCACTTT. Amino acid sequence: CASSQGGVNSPLHF.

The CDR3 nucleotides are TGTGCCAGCAGCTGGGACAGGGGGAATGAAGCTTTCTTT. Translated, it gives CASSWDRGNEAFF. V usage is TRBV6-5 and J usage is TRBJ1-1; 11 bases align to TRBD1. This CDR3 has 13 residues. Germline CDR1 is MNHEY and CDR2 is SVGAGI. Trimming at V came to 6 bases and at J to 7 bases, leaving 4 bases not matched to a gene.

This clone was detected only once. The J gene is TRBJ1-1, the V gene TRBV12-3 or TRBV12-4; a weak D match, TRBD1 (5 bases). Deletions cut 3 bases from V and 7 bases from J, with 9 bases between. The CDR3 has 12 amino acids. The CDR3 sequence is CASSFAGGEAFF. DNA of the CDR3: TGTGCCAGCAGTTTTGCGGGGGGTGAAGCTTTCTTT.

The chain combines TRBV9 with TRBJ1-3; D call uncertain. From germline, CDR1 is SGDLS and CDR2 YYNGEE. The CDR3 totals 14 residues. The V gene lost 5 bases and the J gene lost 0 bases, with 9 bases spanning the gap. The CDR3 bases are TGTGCCAGCAGTGATGATTCCTCTGGAAACACCATATATTTT. Translating gives CASSDDSSGNTIYF.

The J gene is TRBJ1-1, the V gene TRBV7-6; D is uncertain. The CDR3 extends over 14 amino acids. The germline V gene encodes CDR1 SGHVS and CDR2 FNYEAQ. Trimming shortened V by 3 bases and J by 1 base, and 9 bases separated the two germline ends. DNA for the CDR3: TGTGCCAGCAGCTTTTCACCAGGGAACACTGAAGCTTTCTTT. It yields the protein CASSFSPGNTEAFF.

The rearrangement links TRBV4-1 to TRBJ2-7; D may be TRBD1 (6 bases). Germline CDR1 MGHRA, CDR2 YSYEKL. Trimming cost V 5 bases and J 2 bases, with 10 bases left between them. The CDR3 totals 13 residues. In DNA form, the CDR3 reads TGCGCCAGCAGCGTGGGACACGCCTACGAGCAGTACTTC. Translated: CASSVGHAYEQYF.

This chain uses TRBV6-6 with TRBJ1-5; D remains unclear. The length of the CDR3 is 14 residues. Deletions cut 6 bases from V and 0 bases from J, with 9 bases between. CDR1 is MNHNY, CDR2 SVGAGI, per germline (reference sequence). CDR3 nucleotide sequence: TGTGCCAGCAGCGTCCAGGATAGCAATCAGCCCCAGCATTTT. Translation: CASSVQDSNQPQHF.